The clone carrying this T cell receptor (beta chain) was detected once. The antigen is unknown. This specimen belongs to a study of Ad26.COV2.S vaccination and SARS-CoV-2 variants. For the study at large: Into the muscle, Ad26.COV2.S was dosed once or twice, 56 days apart. The study's findings and limits: Non-spike TCR breadth showed similarity between vaccine and placebo recipients.

The germline V gene encodes CDR1 LNHDA and CDR2 SQIVND (reference sequence). The V gene lost 3 bases and the J gene lost 5 bases, with 14 bases spanning the gap. This CDR3 has 15 residues. Documented treatment: around 19 received Ad26.COV2.S at low or high dose, single or two shots; several received placebo; per-sample allocation not given. Collection of samples fell on day 63 after the first vaccine or placebo injection. The table came from immunoSEQ multiplex PCR; TCRdb's copy has only in-frame clones and leaves some out. This sample yields about 350,000 clones, of which around 89% are seen a single time; about 5% belongs to the top ten.

Sequencing was performed on peripheral blood, taken in a trial of Ad26.COV2.S vaccine versus placebo. The genes are TRBV19 and TRBJ2-1, with TRBD1 as a possible D gene (6 bases). The source is a person aged 18-60 years who received the Ad26.COV2.S COVID-19 vaccine or a placebo. This chain's CDR3 is CASSMRTEFHNEQFF. DNA for the CDR3: TGTGCCAGTAGTATGCGGACAGAATTTCACAATGAGCAGTTCTTC. Together with reference TRBV19 and TRBJ2-1, the CDR3 gives the full variable domain: DGGITQSPKYLFRKEGQNVTLSCEQNLNHDAMYWYRQDPGQGLRLIYYSQIVNDFQKGDIAEGYSVSREKKESFPLTVTSAQKNPTAFYLCASSMRTEFHNEQFFGPGTRLTVL.